These T cell receptor beta chains were read from a single sample in a study of Ad26.COV2.S vaccination and SARS-CoV-2 variants. Assay: immunoSEQ multiplex PCR; the TCRdb copy retains only in-frame clones and omits some. The top ten hold over 1.3% of the sample, which has hundreds of thousands of clones, roughly nine tenths seen once. The sequencing used peripheral blood, collected in a trial of Ad26.COV2.S vaccine versus placebo. The receptor set was obtained from a person aged 18-60 years who received the Ad26.COV2.S COVID-19 vaccine or a placebo. The CDR3 runs from the conserved cysteine through the conserved F or W. D genes are given only for firm matches.

J gene,V gene,D gene,CDR3 protein
TRBJ2-7,TRBV18,TRBD1,CASSPGGQGAQEQYF
TRBJ1-3,TRBV6-5,NA,CASRDGNSGNTIYF
TRBJ2-5,TRBV7-2,NA,CASSLGLSRETQYF
TRBJ1-5,TRBV29-1,TRBD1,CSVQTGGSNQPQHF
TRBJ1-5,TRBV14,NA,CASSQGPNQPQHF
TRBJ1-1,TRBV20-1,NA,CSARDRAEAFF
TRBJ1-2,TRBV24-1,NA,CATRGNDYGYTF
TRBJ2-3,TRBV5-6,NA,CASSVRGSIDTQYF
TRBJ1-6,TRBV4-2,NA,CASRNDGNSPLHF
TRBJ2-1,TRBV24-1,TRBD1,CATSYSGTGGSQFF
TRBJ2-7,TRBV19,TRBD2,CASSIDQAGDYEQYF
TRBJ2-3,TRBV9,NA,CASSARGGDTDTQYF
TRBJ2-7,TRBV18,TRBD2,CASSPQERGLSYEQYF
TRBJ2-2,TRBV7-2,TRBD2,CASSVSGTANTGELFF
TRBJ2-7,TRBV18,NA,CASSPGGEAYEQYF
TRBJ2-2,TRBV21-1,NA,CASSKEDGTGELFF
TRBJ2-7,TRBV18,NA,CASSPQGAYEQYF
TRBJ2-6,TRBV4-2,NA,CASSHQDESSGANVLTF
TRBJ2-7,TRBV10-1,NA,CASSESGSYEQYF
TRBJ1-2,TRBV6-1,TRBD1,CASSDYGTGTYGYTF
TRBJ2-3,TRBV20-1,NA,CSARSADTQYF
TRBJ2-5,TRBV12-3/TRBV12-4,NA,CASSTEKRTQYF
TRBJ2-4,TRBV7-9,TRBD2,CASSLGTSGIAKNIQYF
TRBJ1-2,TRBV6-5,NA,CASRYRDLGGYTF
TRBJ1-2,TRBV7-2,NA,CASSPRADANYGYTF
TRBJ2-1,TRBV27,NA,CASSSPSAGDNEQFF
TRBJ2-2,TRBV7-8,NA,CASSPRLDYNTGELFF
TRBJ2-3,TRBV10-3,NA,CAISDMRNTQYF
TRBJ1-5,TRBV19,NA,CASSSGTGGNQPQHF
TRBJ1-1,TRBV29-1,TRBD1,CSVEPGTGHTEAFF
TRBJ2-1,TRBV11-1,NA,CASSFRQSSPQFF
TRBJ1-2,TRBV9,TRBD1,CASSDERGRDGYTF
TRBJ2-3,TRBV2,NA,CASTARGTDTQYF
TRBJ2-1,TRBV19,NA,CASSIEHGGTYNEQFF
TRBJ2-7,TRBV7-2,NA,CASSLPGVAYEQYF
TRBJ1-1,TRBV29-1,TRBD1,CSARTGADTEAFF
TRBJ1-4,TRBV5-1,TRBD1,CASSPTGGAGEKLFF
TRBJ2-3,TRBV11-2,NA,CASSLYTDTQYF
TRBJ1-5,TRBV19,TRBD1,CASSVKGALGNQPQHF
TRBJ2-1,TRBV2,TRBD2,CASTGLAGVDEQFF
TRBJ1-2,TRBV19,TRBD1,CASTSPDRGLYGYTF
TRBJ2-1,TRBV30,NA,CAWSVGGEQFF
TRBJ2-1,TRBV24-1,TRBD2,CATSASGTTYNEQFF
TRBJ2-4,TRBV5-6,NA,CASSLSGSRGIQYF
TRBJ1-2,TRBV2,NA,CASSEALYRNGYTF
TRBJ2-7,TRBV5-1,TRBD1,CASSVGQAYEQYF
TRBJ1-1,TRBV7-6,TRBD1,CASSPPGQGGAFF
TRBJ1-6,TRBV5-1,NA,CASSHPWDSPLHF
TRBJ2-5,TRBV2,NA,CASQSGGWGTQYF
TRBJ2-4,TRBV7-9,NA,CASSVALAKNIQYF
TRBJ2-1,TRBV9,TRBD2,CASSVDPSGSFNNEQFF